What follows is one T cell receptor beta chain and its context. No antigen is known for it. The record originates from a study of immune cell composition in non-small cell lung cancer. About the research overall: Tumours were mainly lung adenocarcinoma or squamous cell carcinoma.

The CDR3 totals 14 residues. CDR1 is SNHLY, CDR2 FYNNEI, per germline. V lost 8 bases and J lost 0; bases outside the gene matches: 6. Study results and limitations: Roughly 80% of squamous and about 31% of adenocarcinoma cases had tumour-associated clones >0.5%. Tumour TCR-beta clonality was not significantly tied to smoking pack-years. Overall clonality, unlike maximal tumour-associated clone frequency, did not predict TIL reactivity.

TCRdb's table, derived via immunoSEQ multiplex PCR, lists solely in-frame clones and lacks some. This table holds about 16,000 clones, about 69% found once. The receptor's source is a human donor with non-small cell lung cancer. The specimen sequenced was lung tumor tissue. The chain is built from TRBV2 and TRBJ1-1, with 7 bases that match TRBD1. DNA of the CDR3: TGTGCCAGCGGGTACAGGGGTATGAACACTGAAGCTTTCTTT. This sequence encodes CASGYRGMNTEAFF.